This entry features one T cell receptor beta chain sequence. Each cDNA held unique molecular identifiers, and template switching gave it a universal primer site. TCRdb called the 5' RACE reads again in MiXCR, with one record for every CDR3 protein. The data contain roughly 570,000 distinct CDR3 sequences, 9.5% to 10% of them singletons. The sample belongs to a study of identical twins. The CDR3 covers 14 residues. Trimming cost V 2 bases and J 0 bases, with 7 bases left between them. CDR1 is MNHEY, CDR2 SMNVEV, per germline (reference sequence). These data were also reused for a study on yellow fever vaccine responses in identical twins.

This chain links TRBV27 with TRBJ1-2; D call uncertain. Sequenced material: PBMCs. The source of this sequence is a woman younger than 30 in good health. The CDR3, as DNA: TGTGCCAGCAGTTTACGGATCCCTAACTATGGCTACACCTTC. Amino acids: CASSLRIPNYGYTF.